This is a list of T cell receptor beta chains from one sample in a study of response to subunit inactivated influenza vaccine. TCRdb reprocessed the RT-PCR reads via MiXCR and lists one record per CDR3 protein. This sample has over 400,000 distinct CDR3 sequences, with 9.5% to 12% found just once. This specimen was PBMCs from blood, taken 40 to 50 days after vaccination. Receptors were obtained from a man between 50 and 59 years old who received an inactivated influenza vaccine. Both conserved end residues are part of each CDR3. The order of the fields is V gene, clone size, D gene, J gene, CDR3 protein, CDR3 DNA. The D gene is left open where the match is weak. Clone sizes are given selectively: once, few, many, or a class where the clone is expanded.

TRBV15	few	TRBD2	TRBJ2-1	CATSRDMTSGRNEQFF	TGTGCCACCAGCAGAGATATGACTAGCGGGAGAAATGAGCAGTTCTTC
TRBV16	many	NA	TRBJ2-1	CASSQYGDYNEQFF	TGTGCCAGCAGCCAATACGGGGACTACAATGAGCAGTTCTTC
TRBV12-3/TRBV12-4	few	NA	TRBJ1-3	CASRPPRGGIQKSSGNTIYF	TGTGCCAGCAGACCCCCAAGAGGGGGAATACAGAAGAGCTCTGGAAACACCATATATTTT
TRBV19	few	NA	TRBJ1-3	CASCSLRLSGNTIYF	TGTGCCAGTTGTTCGTTAAGGCTCTCTGGAAACACCATATATTTT
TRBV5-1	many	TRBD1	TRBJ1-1	CASSAAGGSTEAFF	TGCGCCAGCAGCGCGGCAGGGGGCAGCACTGAAGCTTTCTTT
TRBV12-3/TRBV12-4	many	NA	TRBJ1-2	CAIRRAVNYGYTF	TGTGCCATCCGGAGAGCGGTCAACTATGGCTACACCTTC
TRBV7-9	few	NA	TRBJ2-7	CASSSKLEQYF	TGTGCCAGCAGCTCTAAACTCGAACAGTACTTC
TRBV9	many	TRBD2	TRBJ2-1	CASRAGLAGGEQFF	TGTGCCAGCCGCGCGGGGCTAGCGGGAGGGGAGCAGTTCTTC
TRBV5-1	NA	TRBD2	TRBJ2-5	CASKKLALQETQYF	TGCGCCAGCAAGAAACTAGCGTTACAAGAGACCCAGTACTTC
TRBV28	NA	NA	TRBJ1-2	CASSPGTDNYGYTF	TGTGCCAGCAGCCCCGGGACGGATAACTATGGCTACACCTTC
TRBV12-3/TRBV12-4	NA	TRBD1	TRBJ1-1	CASLKDRFGAEAFF	TGTGCCAGCTTAAAGGACAGGTTCGGGGCTGAAGCTTTCTTT
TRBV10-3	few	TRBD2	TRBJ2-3	CAISDSGRSPTDTQYF	TGTGCCATCAGTGATAGCGGGCGATCTCCTACAGATACGCAGTATTTT
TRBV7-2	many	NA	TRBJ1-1	CASSLAVTNTEAFF	TGTGCCAGCAGCTTAGCGGTAACGAACACTGAAGCTTTCTTT
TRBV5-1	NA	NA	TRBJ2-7	CASSFQDNSYEQYF	TGCGCCAGCAGCTTCCAAGACAACTCCTACGAGCAGTACTTC
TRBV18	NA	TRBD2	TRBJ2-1	CASSPRGLAGNREQFF	TGTGCCAGCTCACCACGGGGACTAGCGGGAAATCGTGAGCAGTTCTTC
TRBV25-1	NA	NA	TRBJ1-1	CASSDAGRNTEAFF	TGTGCCAGCAGTGACGCAGGGAGGAACACTGAAGCTTTCTTT
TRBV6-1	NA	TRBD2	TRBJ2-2	CASTEGGRADTGELFF	TGTGCCAGCACCGAGGGCGGGAGGGCCGACACCGGGGAGCTGTTTTTT
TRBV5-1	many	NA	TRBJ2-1	CASSFSHQAVYNEQFF	TGCGCCAGCAGCTTTTCCCACCAGGCCGTCTACAATGAGCAGTTCTTC
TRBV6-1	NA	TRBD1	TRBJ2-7	CASSMGQGVHEQYF	TGTGCCAGCAGTATGGGACAGGGGGTCCACGAGCAGTACTTC
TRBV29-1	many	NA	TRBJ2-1	CSVDKWEAVNEQFF	TGCAGCGTTGATAAGTGGGAGGCGGTCAATGAGCAGTTCTTC
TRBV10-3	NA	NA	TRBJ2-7	CAISEIAYEQYF	TGTGCCATCAGTGAGATTGCCTACGAGCAGTACTTC
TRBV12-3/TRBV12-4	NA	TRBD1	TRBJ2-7	CASGDRDSYEQYF	TGTGCCAGCGGGGACAGGGACTCCTACGAGCAGTACTTC
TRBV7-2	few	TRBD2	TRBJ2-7	CASSISGGAYEQYF	TGTGCCAGCAGCATTAGCGGGGGGGCTTACGAGCAGTACTTC
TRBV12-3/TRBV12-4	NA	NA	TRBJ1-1	CASRGGQGNTEAFF	TGTGCCAGCAGGGGAGGACAAGGGAACACTGAAGCTTTCTTT
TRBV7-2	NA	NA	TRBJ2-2	CASTRFRDTTGELFF	TGTGCCAGCACCCGGTTCCGGGACACCACCGGCGAGCTGTTTTTT
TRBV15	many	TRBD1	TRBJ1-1	CATSSGQGLNTEAFF	TGTGCCACCAGCAGTGGACAGGGGCTAAACACTGAAGCTTTCTTT
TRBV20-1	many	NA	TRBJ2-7	CSARERGGLGEQYF	TGCAGTGCTAGAGAGAGAGGGGGGCTAGGCGAGCAGTACTTC
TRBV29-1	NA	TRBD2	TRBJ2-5	CSVAFSIRGEETQYF	TGCAGCGTCGCTTTCTCAATCCGGGGGGAAGAGACCCAGTACTTC
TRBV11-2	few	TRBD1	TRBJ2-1	CASSSRQGPYNEQFF	TGTGCCAGCAGCTCTAGACAGGGCCCCTACAATGAGCAGTTCTTC
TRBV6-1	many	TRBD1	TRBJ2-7	CASRSDRGQYEQYF	TGTGCCAGCAGATCGGACAGGGGGCAATACGAGCAGTACTTC
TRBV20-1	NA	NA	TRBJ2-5	CSARSAEGQETQYF	TGCAGTGCTAGGTCTGCAGAAGGACAAGAGACCCAGTACTTC
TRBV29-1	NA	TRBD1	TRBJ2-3	CSVGDRGRVTQYF	TGCAGCGTGGGTGACAGGGGGCGGGTTACGCAGTATTTT
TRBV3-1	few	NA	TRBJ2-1	CASSQDLGNEQFF	TGTGCCAGCAGCCAAGATTTGGGTAATGAGCAGTTCTTC
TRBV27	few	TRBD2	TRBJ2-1	CASSLYGLAGDNEQFF	TGTGCCAGCAGTTTATATGGACTAGCGGGGGATAATGAGCAGTTCTTC
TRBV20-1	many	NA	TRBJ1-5	CSATDRGLGSNQPQHF	TGCAGTGCTACAGATCGGGGCCTTGGTAGCAATCAGCCCCAGCATTTT
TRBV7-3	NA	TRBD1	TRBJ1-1	CASSPGGQTEAFF	TGTGCCAGCAGCCCCGGGGGACAGACTGAAGCTTTCTTT
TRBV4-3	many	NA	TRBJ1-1	CASSQVGIGTEAFF	TGCGCCAGCAGCCAAGTTGGTATCGGTACTGAAGCTTTCTTT